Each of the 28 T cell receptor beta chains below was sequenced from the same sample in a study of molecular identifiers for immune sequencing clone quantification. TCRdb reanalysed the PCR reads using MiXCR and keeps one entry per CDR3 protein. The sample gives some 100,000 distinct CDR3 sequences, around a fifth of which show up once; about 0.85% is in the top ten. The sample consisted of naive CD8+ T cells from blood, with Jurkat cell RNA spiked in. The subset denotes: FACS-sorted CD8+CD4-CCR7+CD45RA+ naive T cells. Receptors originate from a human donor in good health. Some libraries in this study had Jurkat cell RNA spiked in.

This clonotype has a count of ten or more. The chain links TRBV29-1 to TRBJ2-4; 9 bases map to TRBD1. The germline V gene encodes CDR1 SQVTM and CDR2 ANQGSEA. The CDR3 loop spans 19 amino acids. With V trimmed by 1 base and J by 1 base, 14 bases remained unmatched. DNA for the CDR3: TGCAGCGTTGAAGCCGGGACAGGGTCACCACAACTGGCCAAAAACATTCAGTACTTC. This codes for CSVEAGTGSPQLAKNIQYF. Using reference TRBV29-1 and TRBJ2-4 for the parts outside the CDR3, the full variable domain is SAVISQKPSRDICQRGTSLTIQCQVDSQVTMMFWYRQQPGQSLTLIATANQGSEATYESGFVIDKFPISRPNLTFSTLTVSNMSPEDSSIYLCSVEAGTGSPQLAKNIQYFGAGTRLSVL.

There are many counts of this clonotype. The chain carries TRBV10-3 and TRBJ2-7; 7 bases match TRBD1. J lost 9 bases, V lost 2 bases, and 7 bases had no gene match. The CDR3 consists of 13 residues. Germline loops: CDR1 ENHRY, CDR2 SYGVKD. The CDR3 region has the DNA TGTGCCATCAGTGAGGTCGACAGGGCTTTGCAGTACTTC. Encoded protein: CAISEVDRALQYF.

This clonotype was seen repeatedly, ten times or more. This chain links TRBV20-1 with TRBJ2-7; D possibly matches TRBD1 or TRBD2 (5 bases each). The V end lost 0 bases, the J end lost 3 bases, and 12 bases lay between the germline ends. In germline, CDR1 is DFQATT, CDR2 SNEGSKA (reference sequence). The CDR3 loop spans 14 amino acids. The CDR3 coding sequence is TGCAGTGCTAGAGATCTTGGGGGAAGCTACGAGCAGTACTTC. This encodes CSARDLGGSYEQYF.

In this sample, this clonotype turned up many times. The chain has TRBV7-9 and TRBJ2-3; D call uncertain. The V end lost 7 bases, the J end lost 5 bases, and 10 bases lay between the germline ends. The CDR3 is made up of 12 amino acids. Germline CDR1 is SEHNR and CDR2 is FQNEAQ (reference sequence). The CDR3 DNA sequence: TGTGCCAGCACGGAAGACGGAGATACGCAGTATTTT. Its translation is CASTEDGDTQYF.

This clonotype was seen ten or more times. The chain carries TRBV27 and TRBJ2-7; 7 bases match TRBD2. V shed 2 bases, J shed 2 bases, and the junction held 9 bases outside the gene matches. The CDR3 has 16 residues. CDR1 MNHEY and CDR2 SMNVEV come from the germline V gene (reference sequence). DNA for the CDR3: TGTGCCAGCAGTTTAAATGCGGGAGCGGGACCCTACGAGCAGTACTTC. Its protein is CASSLNAGAGPYEQYF.

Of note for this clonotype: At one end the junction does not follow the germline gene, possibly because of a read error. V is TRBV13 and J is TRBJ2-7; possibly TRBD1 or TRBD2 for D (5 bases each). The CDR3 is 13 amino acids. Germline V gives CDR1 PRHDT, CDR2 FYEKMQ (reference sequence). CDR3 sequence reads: CTSGWGPDYEQYF. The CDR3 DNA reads TGTACCAGCGGCTGGGGACCGGACTACGAGCAGTACTTC.

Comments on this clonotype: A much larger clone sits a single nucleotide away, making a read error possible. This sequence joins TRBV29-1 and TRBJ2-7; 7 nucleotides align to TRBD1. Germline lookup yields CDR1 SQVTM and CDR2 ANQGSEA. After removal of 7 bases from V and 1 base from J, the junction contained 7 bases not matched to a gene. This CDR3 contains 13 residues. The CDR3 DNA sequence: TGCAGCGCCGAGGCGACAGGGTCCTACGAGCAGTACTTC. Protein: CSAEATGSYEQYF.

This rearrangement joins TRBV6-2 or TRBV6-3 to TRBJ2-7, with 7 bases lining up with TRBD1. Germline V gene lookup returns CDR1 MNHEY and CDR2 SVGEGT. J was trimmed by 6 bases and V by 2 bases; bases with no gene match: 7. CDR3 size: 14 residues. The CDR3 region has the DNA TGTGCCAGCAGTTACCCCTCGACAGGGCGCGAGCAGTACTTC. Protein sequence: CASSYPSTGREQYF.

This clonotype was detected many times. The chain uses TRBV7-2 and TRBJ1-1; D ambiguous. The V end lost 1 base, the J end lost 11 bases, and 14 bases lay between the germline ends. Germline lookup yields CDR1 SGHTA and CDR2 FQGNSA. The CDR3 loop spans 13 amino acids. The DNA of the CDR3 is TGTGCCAGCAGCTTAGGCGCGGGATTCAAGGCTTTCTTT. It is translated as CASSLGAGFKAFF. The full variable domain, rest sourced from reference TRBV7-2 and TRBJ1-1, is GAGVSQSPSNKVTEKGKDVELRCDPISGHTALYWYRQSLGQGLEFLIYFQGNSAPDKSGLPSDRFSAERTGGSVSTLTIQRTQQEDSAVYLCASSLGAGFKAFFGQGTRLTVV.

CDR3 residues: CASSERLGTEAFF. In DNA, the CDR3 is TGTGCCAGCAGTGAGAGGTTGGGCACTGAAGCTTTCTTT. The V and J genes are TRBV2 and TRBJ1-1, with no clear D. The CDR3 length is 13 residues. Trimming took off 3 bases at V and 4 bases at J, with 9 bases between the two ends. Looked up from germline, CDR1 is SNHLY and CDR2 is FYNNEI.

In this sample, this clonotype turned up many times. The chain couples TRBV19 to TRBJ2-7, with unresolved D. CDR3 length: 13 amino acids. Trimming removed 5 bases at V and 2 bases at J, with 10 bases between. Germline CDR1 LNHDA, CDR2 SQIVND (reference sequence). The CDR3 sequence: CASSSSLPYEQYF. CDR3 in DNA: TGTGCCAGTAGTTCCTCCCTTCCCTACGAGCAGTACTTC.

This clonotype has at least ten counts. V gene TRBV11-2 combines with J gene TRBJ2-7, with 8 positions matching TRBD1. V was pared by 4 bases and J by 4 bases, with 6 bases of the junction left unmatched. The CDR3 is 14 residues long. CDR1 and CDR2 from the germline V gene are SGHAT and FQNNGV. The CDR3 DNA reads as TGTGCCAGCAGCTCAGCCGGGACAGGATACGAGCAGTACTTC. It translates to CASSSAGTGYEQYF.

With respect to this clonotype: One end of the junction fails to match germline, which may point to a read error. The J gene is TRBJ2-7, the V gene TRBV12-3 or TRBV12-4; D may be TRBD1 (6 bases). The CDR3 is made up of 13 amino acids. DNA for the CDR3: TGTGCCAGCAGTTCTCAGGGGCCCTACGAGCGGTACTTC. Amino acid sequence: CASSSQGPYERYF.

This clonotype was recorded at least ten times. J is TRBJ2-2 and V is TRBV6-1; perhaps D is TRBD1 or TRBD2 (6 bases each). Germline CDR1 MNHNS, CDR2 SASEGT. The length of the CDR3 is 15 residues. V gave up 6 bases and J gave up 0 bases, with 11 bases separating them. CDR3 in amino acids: CASSGGTPNTGELFF. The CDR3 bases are TGTGCCAGCAGCGGCGGGACACCGAACACCGGGGAGCTGTTTTTT.

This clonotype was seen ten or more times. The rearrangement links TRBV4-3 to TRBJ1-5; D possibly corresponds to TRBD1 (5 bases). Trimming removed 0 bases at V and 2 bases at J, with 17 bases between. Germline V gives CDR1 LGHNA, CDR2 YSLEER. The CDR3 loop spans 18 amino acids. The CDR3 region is CASSQDGAPSSGNQPQHF. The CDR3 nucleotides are TGCGCCAGCAGCCAAGATGGGGCTCCCTCTTCGGGCAATCAGCCCCAGCATTTT.

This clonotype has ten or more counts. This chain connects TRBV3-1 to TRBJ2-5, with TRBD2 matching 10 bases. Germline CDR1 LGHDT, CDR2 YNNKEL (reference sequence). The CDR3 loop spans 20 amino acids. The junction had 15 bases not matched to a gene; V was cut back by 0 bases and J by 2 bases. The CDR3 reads CASSQELTTSGDYDQETQYF. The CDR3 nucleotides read TGTGCCAGCAGCCAAGAATTAACTACTAGCGGGGACTACGATCAAGAGACCCAGTACTTC.

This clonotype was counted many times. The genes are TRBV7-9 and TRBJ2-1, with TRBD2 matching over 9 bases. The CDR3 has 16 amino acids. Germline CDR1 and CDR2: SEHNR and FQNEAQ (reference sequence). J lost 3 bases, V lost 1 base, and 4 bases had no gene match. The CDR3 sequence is CASSLVLAGLYNEQFF. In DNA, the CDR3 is TGTGCCAGCAGCTTAGTCCTAGCGGGACTCTACAATGAGCAGTTCTTC.

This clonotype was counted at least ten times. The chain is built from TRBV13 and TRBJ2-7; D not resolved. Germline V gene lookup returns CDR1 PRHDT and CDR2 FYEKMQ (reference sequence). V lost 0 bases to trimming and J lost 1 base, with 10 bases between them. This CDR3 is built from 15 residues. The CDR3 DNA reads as TGTGCCAGCAGCTTAGGCCTGGGTCCGTCCTACGAGCAGTACTTC. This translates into CASSLGLGPSYEQYF. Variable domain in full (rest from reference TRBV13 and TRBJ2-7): AAGVIQSPRHLIKEKRETATLKCYPIPRHDTVYWYQQGPGQDPQFLISFYEKMQSDKGSIPDRFSAQQFSDYHSELNMSSLELGDSALYFCASSLGLGPSYEQYFGPGTRLTVT.

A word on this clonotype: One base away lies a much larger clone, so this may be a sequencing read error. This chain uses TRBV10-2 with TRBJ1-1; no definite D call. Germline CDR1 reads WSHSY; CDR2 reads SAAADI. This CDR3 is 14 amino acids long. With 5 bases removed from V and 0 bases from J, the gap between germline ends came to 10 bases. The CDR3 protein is CASSLSRVNTEAFF. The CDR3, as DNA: TGCGCCAGCAGTCTTTCTCGTGTGAACACTGAAGCTTTCTTT.

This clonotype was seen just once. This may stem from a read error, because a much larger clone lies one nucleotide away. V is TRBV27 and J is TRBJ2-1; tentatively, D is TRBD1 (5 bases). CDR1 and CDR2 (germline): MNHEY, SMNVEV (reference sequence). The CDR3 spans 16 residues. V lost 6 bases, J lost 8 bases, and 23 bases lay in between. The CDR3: CASSDMGPGVSDEQFF. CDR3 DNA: TGTGCCAGCAGCGACATGGGGCCTGGGGTGAGCGATGAGCAGTTCTTC.

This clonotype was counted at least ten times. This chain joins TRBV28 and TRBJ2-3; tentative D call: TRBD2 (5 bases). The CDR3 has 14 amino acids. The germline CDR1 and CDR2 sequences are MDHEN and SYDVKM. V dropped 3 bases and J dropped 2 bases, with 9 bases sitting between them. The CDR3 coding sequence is TGTGCCAGCAGTTTCAGCGGATTCACAGATACGCAGTATTTT. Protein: CASSFSGFTDTQYF.

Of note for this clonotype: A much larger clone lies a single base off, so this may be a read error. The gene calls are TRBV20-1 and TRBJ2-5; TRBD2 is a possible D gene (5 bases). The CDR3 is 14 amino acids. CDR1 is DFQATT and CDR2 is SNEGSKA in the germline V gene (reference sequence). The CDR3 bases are TGCGGTGCTCGGAGGAGGCCGGTCCAAGAGACCCAGTACTTC. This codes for CGARRRPVQETQYF.

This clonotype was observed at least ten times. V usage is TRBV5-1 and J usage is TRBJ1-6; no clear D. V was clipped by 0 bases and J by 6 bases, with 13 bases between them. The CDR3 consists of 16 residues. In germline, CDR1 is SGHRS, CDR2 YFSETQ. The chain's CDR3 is CASSLAWERINSPLHF. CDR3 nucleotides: TGCGCCAGCAGCTTGGCGTGGGAACGGATTAATTCACCCCTCCACTTT.

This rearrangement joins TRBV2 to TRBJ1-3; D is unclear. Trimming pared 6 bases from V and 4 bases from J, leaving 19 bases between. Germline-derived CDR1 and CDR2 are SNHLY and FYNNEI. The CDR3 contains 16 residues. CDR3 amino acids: CASSNPCEAPGNTIYF. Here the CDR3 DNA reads TGTGCCAGCAGCAACCCTTGTGAGGCTCCGGGAAACACCATATATTTT.

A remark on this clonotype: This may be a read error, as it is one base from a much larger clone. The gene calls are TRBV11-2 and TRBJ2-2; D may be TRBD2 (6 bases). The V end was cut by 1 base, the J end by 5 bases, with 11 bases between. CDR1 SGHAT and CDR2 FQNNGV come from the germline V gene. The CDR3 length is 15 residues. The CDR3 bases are TGTGCCAGCAGCTTAGTCGGGGGATGGACCGGGGAGCTGTTTTTT. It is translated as CASSLVGGWTGELFF.

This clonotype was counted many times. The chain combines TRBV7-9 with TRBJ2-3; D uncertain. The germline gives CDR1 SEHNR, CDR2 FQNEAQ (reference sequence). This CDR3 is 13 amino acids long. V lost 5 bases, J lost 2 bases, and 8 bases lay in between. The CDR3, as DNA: TGTGCCAGCAGCCAACTCACCACAGATACGCAGTATTTT. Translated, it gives CASSQLTTDTQYF.

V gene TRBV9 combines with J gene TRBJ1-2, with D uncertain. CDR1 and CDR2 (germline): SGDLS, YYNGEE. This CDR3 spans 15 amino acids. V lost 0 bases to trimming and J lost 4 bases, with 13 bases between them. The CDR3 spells CASSVASGIAYGYTF. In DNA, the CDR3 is TGTGCCAGCAGCGTAGCTTCAGGAATCGCCTATGGCTACACCTTC.

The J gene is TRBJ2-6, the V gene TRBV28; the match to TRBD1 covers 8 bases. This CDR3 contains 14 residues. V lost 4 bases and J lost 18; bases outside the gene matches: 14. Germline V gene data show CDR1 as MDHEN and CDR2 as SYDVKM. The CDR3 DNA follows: TGTGCCAGCAGTTACAGGGGGGAGGCCAACGCCCAGACTTTC. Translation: CASSYRGEANAQTF.